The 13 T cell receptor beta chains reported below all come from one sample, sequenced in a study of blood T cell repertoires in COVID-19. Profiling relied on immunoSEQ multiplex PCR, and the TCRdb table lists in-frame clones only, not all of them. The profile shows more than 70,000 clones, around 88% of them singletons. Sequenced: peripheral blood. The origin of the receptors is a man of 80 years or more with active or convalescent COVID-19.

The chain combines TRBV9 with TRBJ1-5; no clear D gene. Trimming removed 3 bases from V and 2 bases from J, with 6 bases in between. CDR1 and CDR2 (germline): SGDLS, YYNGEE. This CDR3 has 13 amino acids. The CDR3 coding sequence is TGTGCCAGCAGCGCTACCGGCAATCAGCCCCAGCATTTT. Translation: CASSATGNQPQHF.

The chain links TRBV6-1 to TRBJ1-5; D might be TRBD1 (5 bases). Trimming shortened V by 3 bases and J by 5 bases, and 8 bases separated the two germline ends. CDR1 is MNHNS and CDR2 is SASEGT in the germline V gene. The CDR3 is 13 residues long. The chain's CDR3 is CASSEGGYQPQHF. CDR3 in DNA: TGTGCCAGCAGTGAGGGGGGTTATCAGCCCCAGCATTTT.

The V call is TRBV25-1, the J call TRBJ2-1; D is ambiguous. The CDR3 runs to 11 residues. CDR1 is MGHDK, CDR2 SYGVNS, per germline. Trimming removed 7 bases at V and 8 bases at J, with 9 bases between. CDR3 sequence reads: CASTRWDEQFF. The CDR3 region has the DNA TGTGCCAGCACTAGGTGGGATGAGCAGTTCTTC.

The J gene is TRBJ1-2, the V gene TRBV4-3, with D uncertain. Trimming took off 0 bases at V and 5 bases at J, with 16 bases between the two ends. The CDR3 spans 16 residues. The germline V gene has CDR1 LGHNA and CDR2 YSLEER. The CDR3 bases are TGCGCCAGCAGCCAAGATTCTCGTGAGACACCTTATGGCTACACCTTC. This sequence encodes CASSQDSRETPYGYTF.

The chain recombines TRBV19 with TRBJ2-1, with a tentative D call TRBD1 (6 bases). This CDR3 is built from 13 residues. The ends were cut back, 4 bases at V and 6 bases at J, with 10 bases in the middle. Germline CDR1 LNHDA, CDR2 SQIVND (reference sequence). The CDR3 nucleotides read TGTGCCAGTAGTACAGGGGATCGCAATGAGCAGTTCTTC. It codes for CASSTGDRNEQFF.

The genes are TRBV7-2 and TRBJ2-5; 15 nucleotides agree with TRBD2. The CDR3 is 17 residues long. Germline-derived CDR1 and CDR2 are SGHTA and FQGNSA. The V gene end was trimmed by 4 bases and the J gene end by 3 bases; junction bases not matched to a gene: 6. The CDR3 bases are TGTGCCAGCAGCTATGGACTAGCGGGAGGGCCTAAAGAGACCCAGTACTTC. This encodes CASSYGLAGGPKETQYF.

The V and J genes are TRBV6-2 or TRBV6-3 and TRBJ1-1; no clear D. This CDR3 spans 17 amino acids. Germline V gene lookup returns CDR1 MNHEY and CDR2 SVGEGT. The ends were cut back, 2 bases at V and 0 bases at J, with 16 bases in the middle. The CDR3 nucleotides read TGTGCCAGCAGTTACCCCAGGCAGAACAAGATGAACACTGAAGCTTTCTTT. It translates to CASSYPRQNKMNTEAFF.

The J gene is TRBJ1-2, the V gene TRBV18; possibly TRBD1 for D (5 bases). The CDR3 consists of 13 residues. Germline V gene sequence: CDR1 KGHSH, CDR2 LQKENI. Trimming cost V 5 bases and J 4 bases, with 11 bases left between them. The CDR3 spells CASSKDSSYGYTF. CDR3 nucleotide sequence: TGTGCCAGCTCAAAAGACAGCTCCTATGGCTACACCTTC.

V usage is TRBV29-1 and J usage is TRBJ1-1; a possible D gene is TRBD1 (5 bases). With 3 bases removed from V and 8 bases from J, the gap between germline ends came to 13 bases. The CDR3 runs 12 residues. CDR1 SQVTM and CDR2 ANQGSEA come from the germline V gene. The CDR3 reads CSVDPQGQEAFF. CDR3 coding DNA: TGCAGCGTTGACCCTCAGGGTCAGGAAGCTTTCTTT.

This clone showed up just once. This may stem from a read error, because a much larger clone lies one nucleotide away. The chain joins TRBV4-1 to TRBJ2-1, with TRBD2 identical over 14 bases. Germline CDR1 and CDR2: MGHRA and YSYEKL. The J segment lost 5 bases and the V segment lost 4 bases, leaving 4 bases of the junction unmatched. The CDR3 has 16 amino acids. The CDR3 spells CASSPGTSGSDNEQFF. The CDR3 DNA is TGCGCCAGCAGCCCCGGGACTAGCGGGAGTGACAATGAGCAGTTCTTC.

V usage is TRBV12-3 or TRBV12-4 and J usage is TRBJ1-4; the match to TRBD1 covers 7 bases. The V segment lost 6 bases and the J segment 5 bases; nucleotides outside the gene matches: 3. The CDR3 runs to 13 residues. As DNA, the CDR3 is TGTGCCAGCAGGTCGACAGGGAATGAAAAACTGTTTTTT. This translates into CASRSTGNEKLFF.

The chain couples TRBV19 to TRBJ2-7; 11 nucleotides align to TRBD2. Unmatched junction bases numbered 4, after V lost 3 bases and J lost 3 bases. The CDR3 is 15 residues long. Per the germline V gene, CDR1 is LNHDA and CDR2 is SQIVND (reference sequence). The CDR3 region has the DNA TGTGCCAGTAGTATGGGACTAGCGGAGATCTACGAGCAGTACTTC. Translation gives CASSMGLAEIYEQYF.

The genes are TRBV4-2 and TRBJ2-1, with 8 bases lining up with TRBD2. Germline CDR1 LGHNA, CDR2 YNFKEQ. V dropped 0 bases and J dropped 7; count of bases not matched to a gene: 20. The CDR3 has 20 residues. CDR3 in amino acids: CASSQEIVVAGHRDLNEQFF. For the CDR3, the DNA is TGTGCCAGCAGCCAAGAAATTGTAGTAGCGGGGCACCGCGACTTGAATGAGCAGTTCTTC.